This section outlines one TCR beta chain sequence together with its context. The antigen is not known. Uncontrolled infections, other autoimmune diseases, pregnancy or lactation led to exclusion of patients. Orbital computed tomography, thyroid ultrasound, serum thyroxine and TRAb, and clinical symptoms together informed the diagnoses. The data are from a study of T cells in Graves' hyperthyroidism and ophthalmopathy. Study findings and constraints: With a median lead of around 6.7 months before onset, the model predicted ophthalmopathy. In blood, most of the thyroid clonotypes expanded above 0.001 were also present.

The CDR3 contains 13 residues. CDR1 and CDR2 from the germline V gene are SGHVS and FQNEAQ. Trimming left V 5 bases short and J 0 bases short, with 8 bases between. The source material, RNA transcripts, was used to amplify TCR beta CDR3 regions. Primed by the HTBI set, a first-round RT-PCR was run on the TCR CDR3. MiXCR, run by TCRdb on the multiplex PCR reads, gives a single entry per CDR3 protein. The sample contains 500,000 to 600,000 distinct CDR3 sequences, 35% to 50% of which appear only once. The chain employs TRBV7-8 and TRBJ2-7; D remains ambiguous. The TCR sequence derives from an adult woman with Graves' disease, either hyperthyroidism or ophthalmopathy (not recorded which). Sequencing was done on a sample of peripheral blood or thyroid tissue (not recorded which). The CDR3 sequence: CASSETVSYEQYF. Written as DNA, the CDR3 is TGTGCCAGCAGCGAAACTGTCTCCTACGAGCAGTACTTC.